The T cell receptor beta chain under discussion was sequenced for a study of PD-1 blockade in classical Hodgkin lymphoma. Whole-study context: Patients were infused with nivolumab 3 mg/kg every 2 weeks. Study conclusions and caveats: It was reported that newly diagnosed patients had less baseline TCR diversity than healthy donors. Significant TCR diversity gains by C4D1 occurred in CD4+ but not CD8+ cells.

Autologous stem cell transplantation was followed by relapse in every patient, and brentuximab vedotin exposure varied. Progressive disease, partial response or complete response was each patient's best response. The CDR3 runs to 15 residues. Trimming stripped 1 base from V and 1 base from J, with 11 bases between. CDR1 PRHDT and CDR2 FYEKMQ come from the germline V gene (reference sequence). Data came from immunoSEQ multiplex PCR; TCRdb stores just in-frame clones and leaves some out. The sample lists around 150,000 clones, approximately 72% occurring once. This clone has ten or more counts. No antigen is known for it.

This TCR came from a human donor with classical Hodgkin lymphoma. The rearrangement uses TRBV13 and TRBJ2-7; D possibly matches TRBD1 or TRBD2 (5 bases each). This material consisted of peripheral blood mononuclear cells (PBMCs), taken before the second cycle of nivolumab. The CDR3 loop is CASSLEGTESYEQYF. Here the CDR3 DNA reads TGTGCCAGCAGCTTAGAAGGGACCGAGTCCTACGAGCAGTACTTC.